This paragraph covers one T cell receptor (beta chain) sequence. No antigen is known for it. The data were obtained in a study of cytomegalovirus exposure and HLA in healthy donors. Study outcomes and limitations: Most subjects' HLA-A and HLA-B alleles were reportedly predicted from TCR beta sequences.

Primers: 60 Vbeta forward and 13 Jbeta reverse. The table came from immunoSEQ multiplex PCR; TCRdb's copy has only in-frame clones and leaves some out. Among 120,000 or so clones listed, less than 85% were seen once. CDR1 and CDR2 from the germline V gene are MNHNS and SASEGT. The CDR3 runs to 14 residues. V shed 5 bases and J 9 bases; nucleotides not matched to a gene: 5. The chain joins TRBV6-1 to TRBJ1-6; 9 positions match TRBD1. The TCR comes from a female donor in good health and CMV-seronegative. Sample: PBMCs. The CDR3 nucleotides read TGTGCCAGCAGTAAACAGGGGGCGATTTCACCCCTCCACTTT. This gives the protein CASSKQGAISPLHF.